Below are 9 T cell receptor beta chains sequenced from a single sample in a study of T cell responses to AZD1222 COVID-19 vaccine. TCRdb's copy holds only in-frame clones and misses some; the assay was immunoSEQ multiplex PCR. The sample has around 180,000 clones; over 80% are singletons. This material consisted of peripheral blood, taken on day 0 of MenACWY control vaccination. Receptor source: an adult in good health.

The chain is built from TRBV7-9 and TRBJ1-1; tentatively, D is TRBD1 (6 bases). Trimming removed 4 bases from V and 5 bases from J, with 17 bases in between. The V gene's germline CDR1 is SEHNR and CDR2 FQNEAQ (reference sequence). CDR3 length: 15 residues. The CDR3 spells CASSSAGGLLTEAFF. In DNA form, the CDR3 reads TGTGCCAGCAGCTCTGCTGGGGGGCTGCTAACTGAAGCTTTCTTT.

The CDR3 DNA reads TGTGCCAGCAGCCTTGAGGGGGGAACTAATGAAAAACTGTTTTTT. Translated: CASSLEGGTNEKLFF. The chain joins TRBV5-4 to TRBJ1-4; D may be TRBD1 (6 bases). V was pared by 4 bases and J by 1 base, with 11 bases between. Germline V gene sequence: CDR1 SGHNT, CDR2 YYREEE (reference sequence). CDR3 size: 15 residues.

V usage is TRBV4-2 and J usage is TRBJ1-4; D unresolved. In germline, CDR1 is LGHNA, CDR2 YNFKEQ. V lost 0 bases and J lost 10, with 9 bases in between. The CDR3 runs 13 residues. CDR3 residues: CASSQDTNGKLFF. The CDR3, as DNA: TGTGCCAGCAGCCAAGATACGAACGGAAAACTGTTTTTT.

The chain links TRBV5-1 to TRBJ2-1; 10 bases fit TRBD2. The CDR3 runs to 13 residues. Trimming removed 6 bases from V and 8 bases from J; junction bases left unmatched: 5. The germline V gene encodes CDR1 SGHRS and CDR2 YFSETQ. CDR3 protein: CASTLAGVDEQFF. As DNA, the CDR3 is TGCGCCAGCACCCTAGCGGGAGTGGATGAGCAGTTCTTC.

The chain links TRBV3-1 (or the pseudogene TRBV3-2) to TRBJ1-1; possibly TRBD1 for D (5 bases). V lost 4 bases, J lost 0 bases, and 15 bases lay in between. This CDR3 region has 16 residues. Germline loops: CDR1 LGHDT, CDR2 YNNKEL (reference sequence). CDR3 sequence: CASSRVFDSMNTEAFF. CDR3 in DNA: TGTGCCAGCAGCCGTGTCTTTGACAGTATGAACACTGAAGCTTTCTTT.

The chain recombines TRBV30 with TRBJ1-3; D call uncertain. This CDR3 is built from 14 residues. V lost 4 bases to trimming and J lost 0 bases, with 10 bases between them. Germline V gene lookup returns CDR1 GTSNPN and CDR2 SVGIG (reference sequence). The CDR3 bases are TGTGCCTGGAAGCTCGGGAGCTCTGGAAACACCATATATTTT. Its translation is CAWKLGSSGNTIYF.

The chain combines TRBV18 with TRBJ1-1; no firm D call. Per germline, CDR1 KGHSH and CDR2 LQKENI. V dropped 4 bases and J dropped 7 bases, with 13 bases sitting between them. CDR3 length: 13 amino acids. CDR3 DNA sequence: TGTGCCAGCTCACAAAACTTCAGAGATGAAGCTTTCTTT. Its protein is CASSQNFRDEAFF. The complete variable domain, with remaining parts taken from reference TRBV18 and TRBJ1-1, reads NAGVMQNPRHLVRRRGQEARLRCSPMKGHSHVYWYRQLPEEGLKFMVYLQKENIIDESGMPKERFSAEFPKEGPSILRIQQVVRGDSAAYFCASSQNFRDEAFFGQGTRLTVV.

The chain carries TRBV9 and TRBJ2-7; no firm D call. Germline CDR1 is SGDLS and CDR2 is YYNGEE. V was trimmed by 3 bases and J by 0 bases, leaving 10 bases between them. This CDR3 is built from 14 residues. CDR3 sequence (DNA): TGTGCCAGCAGCGCCAGCGCTAACTCCTACGAGCAGTACTTC. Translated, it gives CASSASANSYEQYF.

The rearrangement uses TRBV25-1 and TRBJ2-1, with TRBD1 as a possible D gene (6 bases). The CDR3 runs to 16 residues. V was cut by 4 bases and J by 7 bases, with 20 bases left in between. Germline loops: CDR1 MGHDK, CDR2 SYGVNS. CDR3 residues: CASSGNSPGTRNEQFF. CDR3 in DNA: TGTGCCAGCAGTGGGAATTCTCCCGGGACAAGAAATGAGCAGTTCTTC.